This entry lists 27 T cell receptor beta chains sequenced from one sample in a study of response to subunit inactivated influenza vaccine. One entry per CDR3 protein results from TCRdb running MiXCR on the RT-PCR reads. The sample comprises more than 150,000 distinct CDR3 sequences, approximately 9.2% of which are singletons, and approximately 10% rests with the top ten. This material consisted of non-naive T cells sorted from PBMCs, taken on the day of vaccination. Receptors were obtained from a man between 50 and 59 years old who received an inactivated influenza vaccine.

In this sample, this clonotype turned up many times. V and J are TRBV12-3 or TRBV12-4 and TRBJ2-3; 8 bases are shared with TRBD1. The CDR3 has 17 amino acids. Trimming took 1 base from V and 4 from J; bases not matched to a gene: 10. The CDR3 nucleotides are TGTGCCAGCAGTTTAGGTGTGACAGGGGATGGCGCAGATACGCAGTATTTT. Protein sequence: CASSLGVTGDGADTQYF.

CDR3 protein: CASRPSRVSPTTDTQYF. The CDR3, as DNA: TGTGCCAGCAGACCCAGTCGGGTGTCCCCGACCACAGATACGCAGTATTTT. The chain employs TRBV6-1 and TRBJ2-3; D unresolved. The V gene lost 6 bases and the J gene lost 2 bases, with 21 bases spanning the gap. The V gene's germline CDR1 is MNHNS and CDR2 SASEGT. This CDR3 spans 17 amino acids.

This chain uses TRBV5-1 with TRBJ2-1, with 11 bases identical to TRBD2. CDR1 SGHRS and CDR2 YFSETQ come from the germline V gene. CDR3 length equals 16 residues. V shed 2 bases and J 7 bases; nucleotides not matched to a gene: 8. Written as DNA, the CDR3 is TGCGCCAGCAGCTTCTTTCTGACTAGCGGGATAAATGAGCAGTTCTTC. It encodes CASSFFLTSGINEQFF.

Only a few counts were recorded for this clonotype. The CDR3 protein is CASSLGAVASENEQFF. The DNA of the CDR3 is TGTGCCAGCAGCTTAGGGGCGGTAGCGAGTGAGAATGAGCAGTTCTTC. The V call is TRBV7-9, the J call TRBJ2-1, with TRBD2 as a possible D gene (5 bases). The CDR3 is made up of 16 amino acids. V shed 1 base and J shed 7 bases, with 17 bases lying between them. CDR1 and CDR2 from the germline V gene are SEHNR and FQNEAQ (reference sequence).

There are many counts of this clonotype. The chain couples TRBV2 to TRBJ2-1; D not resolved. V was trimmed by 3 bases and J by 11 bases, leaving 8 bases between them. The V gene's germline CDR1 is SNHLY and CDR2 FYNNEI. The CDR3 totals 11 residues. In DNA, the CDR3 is TGTGCCAGCAGTGAGGCTTATAAGCAGTTCTTC. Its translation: CASSEAYKQFF.

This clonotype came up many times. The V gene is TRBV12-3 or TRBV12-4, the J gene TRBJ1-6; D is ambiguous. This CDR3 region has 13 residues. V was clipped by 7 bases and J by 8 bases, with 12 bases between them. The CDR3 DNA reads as TGTGCCAGCAAGGTTCAAAAAGATTCACCCCTCCACTTT. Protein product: CASKVQKDSPLHF.

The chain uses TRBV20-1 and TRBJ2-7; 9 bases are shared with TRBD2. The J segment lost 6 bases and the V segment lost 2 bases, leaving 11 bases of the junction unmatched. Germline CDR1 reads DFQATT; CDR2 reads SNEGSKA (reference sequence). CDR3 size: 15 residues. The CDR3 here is CSARPIAGELREQYF. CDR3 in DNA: TGCAGTGCTAGACCCATAGCGGGAGAGCTGCGCGAGCAGTACTTC.

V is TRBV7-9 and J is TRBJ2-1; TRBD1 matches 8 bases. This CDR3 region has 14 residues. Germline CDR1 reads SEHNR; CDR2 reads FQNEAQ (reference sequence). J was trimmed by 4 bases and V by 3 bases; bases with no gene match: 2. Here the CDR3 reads CASSFQGAYNEQFF. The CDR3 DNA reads TGTGCCAGCAGCTTTCAGGGGGCATACAATGAGCAGTTCTTC.

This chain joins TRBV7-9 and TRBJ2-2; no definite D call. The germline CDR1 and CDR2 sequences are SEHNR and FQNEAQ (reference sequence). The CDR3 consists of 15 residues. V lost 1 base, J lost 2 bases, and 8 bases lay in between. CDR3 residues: CASSLVLGNTGELFF. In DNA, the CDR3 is TGTGCCAGCAGCTTAGTGCTGGGAAACACCGGGGAGCTGTTTTTT.

CDR3 in DNA: TGCAGTGCTTCGGACAGGGGGTTTGCCTACGAGCAGTACTTC. It translates to CSASDRGFAYEQYF. This chain links TRBV20-1 with TRBJ2-7, with 10 bases fitting TRBD1. Germline CDR1 is DFQATT and CDR2 is SNEGSKA (reference sequence). This CDR3 contains 14 residues. V lost 5 bases to trimming and J lost 2 bases; unmatched junction nucleotides: 6.

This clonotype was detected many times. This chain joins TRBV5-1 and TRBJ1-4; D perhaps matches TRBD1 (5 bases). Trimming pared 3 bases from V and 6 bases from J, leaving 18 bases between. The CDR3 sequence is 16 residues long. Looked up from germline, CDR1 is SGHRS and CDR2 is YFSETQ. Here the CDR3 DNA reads TGCGCCAGCAGCTCCTATTCCGGGACTGAGTATGAAAAACTGTTTTTT. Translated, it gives CASSSYSGTEYEKLFF.

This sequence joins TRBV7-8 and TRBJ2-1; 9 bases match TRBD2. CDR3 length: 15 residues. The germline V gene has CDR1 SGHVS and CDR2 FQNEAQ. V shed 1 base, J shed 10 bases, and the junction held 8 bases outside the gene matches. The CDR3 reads CASSLDAGGPQEQFF. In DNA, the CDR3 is TGTGCCAGCAGCTTAGACGCGGGGGGGCCCCAGGAGCAGTTCTTC.

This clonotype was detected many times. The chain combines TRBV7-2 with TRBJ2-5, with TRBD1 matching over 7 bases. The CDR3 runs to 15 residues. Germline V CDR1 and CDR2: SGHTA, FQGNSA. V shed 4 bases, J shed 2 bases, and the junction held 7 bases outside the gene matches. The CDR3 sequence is CASSSMGQQQETQYF. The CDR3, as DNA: TGTGCCAGCAGCTCGATGGGACAGCAACAAGAGACCCAGTACTTC.

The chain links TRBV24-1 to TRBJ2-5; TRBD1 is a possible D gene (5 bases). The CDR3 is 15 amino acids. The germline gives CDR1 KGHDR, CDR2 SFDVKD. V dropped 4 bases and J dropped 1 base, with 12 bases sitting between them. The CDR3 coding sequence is TGTGCCACCAGTGACCCGACAGATAGCCAAGAGACCCAGTACTTC. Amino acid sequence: CATSDPTDSQETQYF.

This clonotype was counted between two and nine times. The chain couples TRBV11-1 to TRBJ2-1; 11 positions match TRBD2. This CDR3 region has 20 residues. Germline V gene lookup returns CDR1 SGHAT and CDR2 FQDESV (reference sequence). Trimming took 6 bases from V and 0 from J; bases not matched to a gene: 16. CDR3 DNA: TGTGCCAGCAGTCCGATAATAGCGGGAGGGCCCCAGAGCTCCTACAATGAGCAGTTCTTC. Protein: CASSPIIAGGPQSSYNEQFF.

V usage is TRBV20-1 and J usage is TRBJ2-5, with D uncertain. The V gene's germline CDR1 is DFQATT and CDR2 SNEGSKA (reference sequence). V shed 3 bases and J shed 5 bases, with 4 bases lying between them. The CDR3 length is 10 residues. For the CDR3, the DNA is TGCAGTGCTAGTTTGGAGACCCAGTACTTC. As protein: CSASLETQYF.

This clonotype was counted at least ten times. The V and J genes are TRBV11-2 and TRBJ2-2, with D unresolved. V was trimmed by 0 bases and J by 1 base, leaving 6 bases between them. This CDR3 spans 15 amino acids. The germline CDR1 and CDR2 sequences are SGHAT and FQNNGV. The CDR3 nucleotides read TGTGCCAGCAGCTTAGAGTGGGTGAACACCGGGGAGCTGTTTTTT. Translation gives CASSLEWVNTGELFF.

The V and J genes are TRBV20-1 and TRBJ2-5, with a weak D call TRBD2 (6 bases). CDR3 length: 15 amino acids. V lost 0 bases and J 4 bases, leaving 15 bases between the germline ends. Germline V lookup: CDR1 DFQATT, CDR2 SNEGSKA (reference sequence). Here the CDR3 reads CSARDEGRTGETQYF. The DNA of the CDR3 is TGCAGTGCTAGAGACGAAGGGAGGACGGGAGAGACCCAGTACTTC.

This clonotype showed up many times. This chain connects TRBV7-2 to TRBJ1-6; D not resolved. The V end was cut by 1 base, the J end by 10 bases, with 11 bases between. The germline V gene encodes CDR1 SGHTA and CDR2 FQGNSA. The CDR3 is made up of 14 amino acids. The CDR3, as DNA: TGTGCCAGCAGCTTAGTCACACCAGAGTCACCCCTCCACTTT. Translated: CASSLVTPESPLHF.

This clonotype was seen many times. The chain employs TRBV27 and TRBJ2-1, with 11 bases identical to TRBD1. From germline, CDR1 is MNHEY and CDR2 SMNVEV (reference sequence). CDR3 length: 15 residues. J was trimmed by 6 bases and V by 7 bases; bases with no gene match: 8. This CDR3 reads CASTPSGTGGNEQFF. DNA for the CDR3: TGTGCCAGCACCCCAAGCGGGACAGGGGGCAATGAGCAGTTCTTC.

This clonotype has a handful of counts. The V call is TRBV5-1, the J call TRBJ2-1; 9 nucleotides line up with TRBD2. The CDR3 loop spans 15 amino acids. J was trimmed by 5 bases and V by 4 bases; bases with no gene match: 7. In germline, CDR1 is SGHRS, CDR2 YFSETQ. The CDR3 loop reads CASSPRASGDNEQFF. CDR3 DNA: TGCGCCAGCAGCCCCCGTGCTAGCGGGGACAATGAGCAGTTCTTC.

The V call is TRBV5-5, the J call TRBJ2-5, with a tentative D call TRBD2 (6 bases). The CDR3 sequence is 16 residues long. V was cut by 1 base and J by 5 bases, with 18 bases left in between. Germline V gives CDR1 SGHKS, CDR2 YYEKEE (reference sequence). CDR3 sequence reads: CASSLFGGRGEETQYF. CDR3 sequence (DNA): TGTGCCAGCAGCTTGTTCGGGGGACGAGGGGAGGAGACCCAGTACTTC.

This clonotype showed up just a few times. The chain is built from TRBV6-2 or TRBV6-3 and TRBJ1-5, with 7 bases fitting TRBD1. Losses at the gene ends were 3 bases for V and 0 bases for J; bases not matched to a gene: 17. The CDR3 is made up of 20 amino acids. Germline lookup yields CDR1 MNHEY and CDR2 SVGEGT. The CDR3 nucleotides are TGTGCCAGCAGTTATGTTCGGGGCCAGGGGACAGAATATAGCAATCAGCCCCAGCATTTT. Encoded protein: CASSYVRGQGTEYSNQPQHF.

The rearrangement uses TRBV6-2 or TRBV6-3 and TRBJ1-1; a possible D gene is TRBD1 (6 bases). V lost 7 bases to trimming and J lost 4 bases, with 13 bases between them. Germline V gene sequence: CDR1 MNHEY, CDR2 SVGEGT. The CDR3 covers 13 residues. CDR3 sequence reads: CASTPRGPTEAFF. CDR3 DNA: TGTGCCAGCACCCCCAGGGGTCCCACTGAAGCTTTCTTT.

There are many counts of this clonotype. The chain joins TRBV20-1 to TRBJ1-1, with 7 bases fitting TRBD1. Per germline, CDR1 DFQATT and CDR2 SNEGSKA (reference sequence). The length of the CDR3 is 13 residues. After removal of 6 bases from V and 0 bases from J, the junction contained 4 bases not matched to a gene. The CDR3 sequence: CSAPQGLNTEAFF. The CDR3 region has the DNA TGCAGTGCCCCACAGGGGTTGAACACTGAAGCTTTCTTT.

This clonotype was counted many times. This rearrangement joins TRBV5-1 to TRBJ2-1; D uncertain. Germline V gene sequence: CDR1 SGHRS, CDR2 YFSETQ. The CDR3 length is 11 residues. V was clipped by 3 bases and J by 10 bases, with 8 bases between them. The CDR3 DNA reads TGCGCCAGCAGCTCGACATGGGAGCAGTTCTTC. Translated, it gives CASSSTWEQFF.

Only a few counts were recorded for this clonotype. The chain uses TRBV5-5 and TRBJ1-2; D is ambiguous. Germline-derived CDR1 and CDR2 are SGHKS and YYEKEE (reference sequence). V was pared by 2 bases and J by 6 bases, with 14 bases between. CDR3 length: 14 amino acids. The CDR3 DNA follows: TGTGCCAGCAGCTTCGGGAATGCCCAGAATGGCTACACCTTC. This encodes CASSFGNAQNGYTF.